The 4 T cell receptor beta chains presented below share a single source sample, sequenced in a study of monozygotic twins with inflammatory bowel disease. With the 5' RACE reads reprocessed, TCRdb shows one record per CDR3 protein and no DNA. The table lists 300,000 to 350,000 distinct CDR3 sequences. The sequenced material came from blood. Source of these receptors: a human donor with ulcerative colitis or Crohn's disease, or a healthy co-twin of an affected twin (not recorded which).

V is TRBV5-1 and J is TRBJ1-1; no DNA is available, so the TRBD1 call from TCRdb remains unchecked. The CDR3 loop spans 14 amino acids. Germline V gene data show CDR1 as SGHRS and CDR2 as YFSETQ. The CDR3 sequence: CASSFMRGDTEAFF.

The CDR3 here is CSARPELAGVSNEQFF. This chain links TRBV20-1 with TRBJ2-1; TCRdb indicates TRBD2, and absent DNA this call remains unverified. Germline values: CDR1 DFQATT, CDR2 SNEGSKA (reference sequence). The CDR3 loop spans 16 amino acids.

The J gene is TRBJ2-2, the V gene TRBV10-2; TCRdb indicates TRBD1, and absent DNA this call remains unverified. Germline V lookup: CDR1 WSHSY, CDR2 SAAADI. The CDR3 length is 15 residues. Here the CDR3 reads CASDVRDTNTGELFF.

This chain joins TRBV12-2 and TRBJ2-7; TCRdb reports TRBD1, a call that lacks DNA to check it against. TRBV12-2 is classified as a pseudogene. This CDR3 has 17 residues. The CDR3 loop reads CASRPSRDRRFSYEQYF.